This TCR beta chain was profiled in a study of T cells in localized non-small cell lung cancer. Study-wide results and limits: Investigators sequenced only a single tumor region, leaving heterogeneity possible.

About this clone itself: Antigen: not known.

Profiling relied on immunoSEQ multiplex PCR, and the TCRdb table lists in-frame clones only, not all of them. The table shows 20,000 to 30,000 clones, with around 88% occurring only once. Sequencing used peripheral blood mononuclear cells, obtained before any cancer treatment. This receptor was taken from a woman aged 35 to 69 with stage III lung adenocarcinoma.

The CDR3 region has the DNA TGTGCCTGGAGTGTTATGCGTGAAAAACTGTTTTTT. Its translation is CAWSVMREKLFF. V and J are TRBV30 and TRBJ1-4; no clear D gene. This CDR3 spans 12 amino acids. V lost 0 bases to trimming and J lost 7 bases, with 6 bases between them. The germline V gene encodes CDR1 GTSNPN and CDR2 SVGIG (reference sequence).